A single T cell receptor (beta chain) is shown here with its context. The target of this receptor is not known. This record belongs to a study of CXCR3-negative and CXCR3-positive naive CD8 T cells (dated by TCRdb to about 2019). Study-wide context: In total, roughly 130 million TRB reads were obtained, corresponding to roughly 1.5 +/- 0.3 million reads per library. The diversity and physicochemical repertoire analyses included approximately ten donors pooled from two independent experiments. Naive subsets from a handful of donors and memory cells from 3 donors were included in the TRBV-TRBJ cluster analysis.

What the authors observed across the whole study: Because surface CD5, which is linked to self-reactivity in mice, was comparable between the naive subsets, TCR interaction strength was also inferred from TRB CDR3 physicochemical properties. TRB CDR3s from CXCR3-positive naive cells showed higher hydrophobicity (lower Kidera factor 4), lower energy, and higher strength and volume indices than CXCR3-negative naive cells. Comparably high repertoire diversity was found in both naive subsets, whereas much lower repertoire diversity was found in memory CD8+ T cells. TRBV-TRBJ usage was similar between naive CXCR3-negative and CXCR3-positive cells from the same donor, while memory cells showed distinct patterns. Because CXCR3 expression was partially decreased after cryopreservation, freshly isolated PBMCs were used for most assays.

Each CD8+ T cell subset was flow-sorted in triplicate, and some 310,000 cells per subset were placed directly into RLT lysis buffer. Naive CD8+ T cells were defined stringently as CD45RO-CCR7+CD27+CD95- to exclude memory contaminants. Standard density gradient centrifugation was used to isolate peripheral blood mononuclear cells from buffy coats. Naive CXCR3-negative and CXCR3-positive CD8+ T cells were flow-sorted on a FACSAria III. An RNeasy Mini Kit was used to extract total RNA from the sorted cells. Instrument on record: NextSeq 550. The Human TCR Profiling Kit (MiLaboratory) was used to make UMI-labeled 5' RACE TRB cDNA libraries. The full amount of extracted RNA was used for cDNA synthesis, and the full amount of resulting cDNA was used for PCR amplification. Libraries were prepared in parallel using an identical number of PCR cycles. Processing in the source paper ran as follows. With a requirement of at least two reads per UMI, MIGEC and MiXCR extracted about 50,000 +/- 10,000 unique UMI-labeled TRB cDNA molecules per library. On average, approximately 40,000 +/- 10,000 functional in-frame TRB CDR3 nucleotide clonotypes lacking stop codons were found per library. After each sample was downsampled to 5000 UMI-labeled TRB molecules, VDJtools was used to calculate diversity metrics such as normalized Shannon-Wiener and Chao1. Clonotype-size-weighted physicochemical properties of the central five CDR3 residues (interaction energy, strength, volume and Kidera factor 4) were computed in VDJtools. TCRdb reprocessed the reads, and each CDR3 protein sequence is entered once, without DNA. TCRdb, not the original authors, processed these V and J calls. The table held for this sample gives thousands of distinct CDR3 sequences. The ten most abundant clones make up over 2% of the sample.

The CDR3 goes from the cysteine to the phenylalanine over 15 residues. DNA for this receptor is not on file. Via the germline V gene, CDR1 is SQVTM and CDR2 ANQGSEA. The chain employs TRBV29-1 and TRBJ2-7; TCRdb's assignment of TRBD1 cannot be checked, as there is no DNA. The sequence came from a human donor in good health. Some clones in this sample may be carry-over from other donors' samples. Sequencing used naive CXCR3+ CD8+ T cells from blood. Sample cell subset or site, as interpreted from the label and publication: CD45RO-CCR7+CD27+CD95- naive CD8+ T cells expressing CXCR3 (TNR3+). The CDR3 has the sequence CSVEDRAGFSYEQYF.